This T cell receptor (beta chain) was identified in a study of molecular identifiers for immune sequencing clone quantification. This clonotype was observed a few times. The antigen remains unidentified. Germline V gene sequence: CDR1 DFQATT, CDR2 SNEGSKA (reference sequence). Trimming took 6 bases from V and 3 from J, leaving 12 bases between them. The CDR3 runs 13 residues. Whole-study findings and limits: Highly expanded clones may be undercounted when identical TCR molecules share barcodes.

Via MiXCR, TCRdb re-called the PCR reads, giving one row per CDR3 protein. The sample shows around 100,000 distinct CDR3 sequences, under 40% of them seen only once. This receptor was taken from a human donor in good health. Some libraries in this study had Jurkat cell RNA spiked in. The V gene is TRBV20-1, the J gene TRBJ2-4; D perhaps matches TRBD1 (6 bases). Sequenced material: naive CD8+ T cells from blood, with Jurkat cell RNA spiked in. Regarding subset: FACS-sorted CD8+CD4-CCR7+CD45RA+ naive T cells. CDR3 sequence (DNA): TGCAGTGCAGACGTAGGGGGCAAAAACATTCAGTACTTC. Amino acids: CSADVGGKNIQYF.